This TCR beta chain originates from a study of cytomegalovirus exposure and HLA in healthy donors. Study details: Around four fifths of several hundred genotyped donors fell in the Caucasian-associated ancestry cluster.

The PCR ran on 60 Vbeta and 13 Jbeta primers. How the authors handled the data: Around 76 million unique TCR beta chains, some 11 million shared, were counted in a later analysis. Using immunoSEQ multiplex PCR, the repertoire was profiled, and TCRdb retains in-frame clones only, with some absent. V, J and clone size are taken as reported in that table, and D and trimming were inferred from the DNA itself. The sample holds some 110,000 clones, about three quarters seen once. The clonotype comes from a woman in her fifties or sixties in good health and CMV-seropositive. Sequenced input: PBMCs.

The CDR3 region is CASSDRGTVGAGELFF. The CDR3 DNA reads as TGTGCCAGCAGCGACAGAGGGACAGTGGGGGCCGGGGAGCTGTTTTTT. V gene TRBV7-2 combines with J gene TRBJ2-2; 7 bases map to TRBD1. Per the germline V gene, CDR1 is SGHTA and CDR2 is FQGNSA. Trimming at V came to 5 bases and at J to 6 bases, leaving 12 bases not matched to a gene. This CDR3 spans 16 amino acids.